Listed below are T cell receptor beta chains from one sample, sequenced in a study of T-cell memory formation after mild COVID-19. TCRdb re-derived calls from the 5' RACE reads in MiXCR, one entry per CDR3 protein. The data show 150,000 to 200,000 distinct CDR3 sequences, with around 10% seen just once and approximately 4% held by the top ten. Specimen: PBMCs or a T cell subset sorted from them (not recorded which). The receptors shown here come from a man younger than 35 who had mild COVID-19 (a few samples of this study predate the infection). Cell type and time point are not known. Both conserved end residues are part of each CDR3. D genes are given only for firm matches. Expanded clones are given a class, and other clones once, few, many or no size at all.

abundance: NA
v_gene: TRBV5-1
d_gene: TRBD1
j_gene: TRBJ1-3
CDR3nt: TGCGCCAGCAGCTTGGAACCGACAGGGGCTGGAAACACCATATATTTT
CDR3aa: CASSLEPTGAGNTIYF

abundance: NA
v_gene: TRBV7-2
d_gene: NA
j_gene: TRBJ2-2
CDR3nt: TGTGCCAGCACCCGTGGGGGGGCTGGTACCGGGGAGCTGTTTTTT
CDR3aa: CASTRGGAGTGELFF

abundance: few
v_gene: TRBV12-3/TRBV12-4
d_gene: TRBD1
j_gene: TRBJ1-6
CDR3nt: TGTGCCAGCAGTTTGTCAGACAGGGAGCTATCACCCCTCCACTTT
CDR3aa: CASSLSDRELSPLHF

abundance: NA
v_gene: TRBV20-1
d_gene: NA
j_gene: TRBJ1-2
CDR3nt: TGCAGTGCTAGAGTGGTACAGGCGGGGGGCTACACCTTC
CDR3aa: CSARVVQAGGYTF

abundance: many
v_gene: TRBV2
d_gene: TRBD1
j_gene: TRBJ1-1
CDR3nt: TGTGCCAGCAGTGGGGACAGGAACACTGAAGCTTTCTTT
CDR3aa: CASSGDRNTEAFF

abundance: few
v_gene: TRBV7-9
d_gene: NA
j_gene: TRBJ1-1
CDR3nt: TGTGCCAGCAGCTTAGACCAGGGTGAAGCTTTCTTT
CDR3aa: CASSLDQGEAFF

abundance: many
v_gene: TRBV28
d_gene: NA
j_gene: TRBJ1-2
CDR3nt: TGTGCCAGCAGTTTAATCCCCCAGGGGCCTGGCTACACCTTC
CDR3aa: CASSLIPQGPGYTF

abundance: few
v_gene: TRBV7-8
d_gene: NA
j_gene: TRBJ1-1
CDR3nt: TGTGCCAGCAGCTTAGAAAGGGGGAACACTGAAGCTTTCTTT
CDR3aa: CASSLERGNTEAFF

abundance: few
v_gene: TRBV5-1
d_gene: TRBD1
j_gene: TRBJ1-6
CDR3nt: TGCGCCAGCAGCTCGCAGGGGGCTGATTCACCCCTCCACTTT
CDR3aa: CASSSQGADSPLHF

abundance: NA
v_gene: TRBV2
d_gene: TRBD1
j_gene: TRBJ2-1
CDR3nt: TGTGCCAGCAGCGCACAGGGGGCCAACTACAATGAGCAGTTCTTC
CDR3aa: CASSAQGANYNEQFF

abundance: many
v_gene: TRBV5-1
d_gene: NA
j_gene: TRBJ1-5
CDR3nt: TGCGCCAGCAGCCCCGGGACGGCCAATCAGCCCCAGCATTTT
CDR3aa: CASSPGTANQPQHF

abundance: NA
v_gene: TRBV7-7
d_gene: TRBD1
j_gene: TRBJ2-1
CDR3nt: TGTGCCAGCAGCACCGGGACAGCTGGGAATGAGCAGTTCTTC
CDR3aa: CASSTGTAGNEQFF

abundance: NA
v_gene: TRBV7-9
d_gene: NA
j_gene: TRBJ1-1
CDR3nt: TGTGCCAGCAGAATAAGACGGATTATGAACACTGAAGCTTTCTTT
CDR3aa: CASRIRRIMNTEAFF

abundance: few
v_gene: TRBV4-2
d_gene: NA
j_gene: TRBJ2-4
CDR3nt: TGTGCCAGCAGCCAAGATAGTATCGCGGGATCCGAGTACTTC
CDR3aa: CASSQDSIAGSEYF

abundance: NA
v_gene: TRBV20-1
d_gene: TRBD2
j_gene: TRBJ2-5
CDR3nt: TGCAGTGCCGCTGCTAATCGACTAGCGGGGTCCCGTGAGACCCAGTACTTC
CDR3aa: CSAAANRLAGSRETQYF

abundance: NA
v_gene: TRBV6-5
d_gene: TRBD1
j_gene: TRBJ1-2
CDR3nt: TGTGCCAGCAGTTACTCAAGACAGGGGGGCAACTATGGCTACACCTTC
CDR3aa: CASSYSRQGGNYGYTF

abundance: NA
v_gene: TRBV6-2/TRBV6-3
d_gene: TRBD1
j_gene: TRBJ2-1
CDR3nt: TGTGCCAGCAGTAGACAGGGGGCTTACAATGAGCAGTTCTTC
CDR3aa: CASSRQGAYNEQFF

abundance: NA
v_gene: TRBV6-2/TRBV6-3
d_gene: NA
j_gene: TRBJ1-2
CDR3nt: TGTGCCAGCAGTTACGGGCCCTCCTGGACAGACTATGGCTACACCTTC
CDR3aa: CASSYGPSWTDYGYTF

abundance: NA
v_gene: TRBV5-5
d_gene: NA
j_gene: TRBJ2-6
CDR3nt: TGTGCCAGCAGCTACAACCGGTATCTCCCTTCTGGGGCCAACGTCCTGACTTTC
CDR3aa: CASSYNRYLPSGANVLTF

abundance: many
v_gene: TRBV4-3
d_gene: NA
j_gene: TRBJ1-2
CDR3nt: TGCGCCAGCAGCCAAGAGTCCTGGGGTGGCTACACCTTC
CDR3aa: CASSQESWGGYTF

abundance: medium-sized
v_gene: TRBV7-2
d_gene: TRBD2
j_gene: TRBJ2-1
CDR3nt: TGTGCCAGCAGCTTTCTTGTAGCGGGGGGCCGCTCAAATGAGCAGTTCTTC
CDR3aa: CASSFLVAGGRSNEQFF

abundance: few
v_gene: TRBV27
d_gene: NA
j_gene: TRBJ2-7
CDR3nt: TGTGCCAGCAGTTTAAGGGAGACAAACGCGCAGTACTTC
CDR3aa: CASSLRETNAQYF

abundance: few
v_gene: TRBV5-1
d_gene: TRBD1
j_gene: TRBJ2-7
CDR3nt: TGCGCCAGCAGCTTCCAGGGGGCAACTGGCGAGCAGTACTTC
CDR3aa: CASSFQGATGEQYF

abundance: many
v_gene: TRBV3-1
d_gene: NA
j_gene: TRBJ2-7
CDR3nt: TGTGCCAGCAGTCTCAGTCGGGGGTACGACGAGCAGTACTTC
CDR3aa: CASSLSRGYDEQYF

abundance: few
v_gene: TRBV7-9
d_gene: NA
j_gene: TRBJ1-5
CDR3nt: TGTGCCAGCAGCCCTCCCGGGACAAATCAGCCCCAGCATTTT
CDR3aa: CASSPPGTNQPQHF

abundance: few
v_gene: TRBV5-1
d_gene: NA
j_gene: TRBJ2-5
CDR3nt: TGCGCCAGCAGCTTGGCCCCCGCAGGGGGGGACGAGACCCAGTACTTC
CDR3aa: CASSLAPAGGDETQYF

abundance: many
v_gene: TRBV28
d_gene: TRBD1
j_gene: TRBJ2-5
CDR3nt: TGTGCCAGCAGTTCGGGACAGCAAGAGACCCAGTACTTC
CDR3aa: CASSSGQQETQYF

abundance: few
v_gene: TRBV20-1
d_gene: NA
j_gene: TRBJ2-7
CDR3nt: TGCAGTGCTAGAGAGGGGGGGGCCGAGCAGTACTTC
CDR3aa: CSAREGGAEQYF

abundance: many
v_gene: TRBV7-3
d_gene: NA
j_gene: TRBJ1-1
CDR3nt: TGTGCCAGCAGCCCCGCAGCGCGAACAAGTGAAGCTTTCTTT
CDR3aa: CASSPAARTSEAFF

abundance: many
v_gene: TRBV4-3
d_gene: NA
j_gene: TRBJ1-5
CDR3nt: TGCGCCAGCAGCCAAGGGGAGAATCAGCCCCAGCATTTT
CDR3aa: CASSQGENQPQHF

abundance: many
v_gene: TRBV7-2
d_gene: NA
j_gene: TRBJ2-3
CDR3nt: TGTGCCAGCAGCTTGGGGATCAGCACAGATACGCAGTATTTT
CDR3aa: CASSLGISTDTQYF

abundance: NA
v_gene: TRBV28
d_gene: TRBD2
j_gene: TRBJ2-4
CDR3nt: TGTGCCAGCAGTCCTCGTTCGGAGGGAGGGAACATTCAGTACTTC
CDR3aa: CASSPRSEGGNIQYF

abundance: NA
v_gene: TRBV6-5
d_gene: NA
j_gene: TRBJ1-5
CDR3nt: TGTGCCAGCAGTTATCGGGGAGATCAGCCCCAGCATTTT
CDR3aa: CASSYRGDQPQHF

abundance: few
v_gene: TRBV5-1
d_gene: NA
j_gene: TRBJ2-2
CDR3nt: TGCGCCAGCAGCTTGGGGCAGCGGAACACCGGGGAGCTGTTTTTT
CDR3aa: CASSLGQRNTGELFF

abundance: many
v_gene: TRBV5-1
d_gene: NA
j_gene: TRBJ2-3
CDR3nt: TGCGCCAGCAGCTTGAGACCGGAAGATACGCAGTATTTT
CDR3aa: CASSLRPEDTQYF

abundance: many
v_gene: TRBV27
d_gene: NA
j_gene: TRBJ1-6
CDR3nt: TGTGCCAGCAGTTCACCAAGCGTTAATTCACCCCTCCACTTT
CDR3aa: CASSSPSVNSPLHF

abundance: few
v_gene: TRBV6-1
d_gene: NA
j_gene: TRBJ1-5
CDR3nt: TGTGCCAGCACCTCCGTAAGCTATAGCAATCAGCCCCAGCATTTT
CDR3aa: CASTSVSYSNQPQHF

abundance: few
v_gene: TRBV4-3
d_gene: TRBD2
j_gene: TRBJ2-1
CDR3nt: TGCGCCAGCAGCCGCAATCCCCCTAGCGGGGGTCCCTACAATGAGCAGTTCTTC
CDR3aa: CASSRNPPSGGPYNEQFF

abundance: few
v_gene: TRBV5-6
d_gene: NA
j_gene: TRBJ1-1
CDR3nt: TGTGCCAGCAGCGAGGGTTTCTCTGAAGCTTTCTTT
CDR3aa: CASSEGFSEAFF

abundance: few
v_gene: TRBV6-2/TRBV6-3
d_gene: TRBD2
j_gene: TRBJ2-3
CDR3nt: TGTGCCAGCAGTCCTCGACTAGCGGGGGCTAGCACAGATACGCAGTATTTT
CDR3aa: CASSPRLAGASTDTQYF

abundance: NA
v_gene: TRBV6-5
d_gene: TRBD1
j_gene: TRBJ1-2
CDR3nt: TGTGCCAGCAGTTACTCTGGGACAGGCCTCTATGGCTACACCTTC
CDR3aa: CASSYSGTGLYGYTF

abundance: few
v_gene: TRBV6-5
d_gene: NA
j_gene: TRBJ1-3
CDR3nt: TGTGCCAGCAGTTACTCGATCACCGGACAGAGCTCTGGAAACACCATATATTTT
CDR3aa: CASSYSITGQSSGNTIYF

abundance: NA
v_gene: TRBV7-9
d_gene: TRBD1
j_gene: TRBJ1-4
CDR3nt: TGTGCCAGCAGCCTCGGACAGGGAACTAATGAAAAACTGTTTTTT
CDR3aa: CASSLGQGTNEKLFF

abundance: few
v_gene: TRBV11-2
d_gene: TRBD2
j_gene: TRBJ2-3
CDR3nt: TGTGCCAGCAGCTACCCAGGAATAGCGGGGGGCACAGATACGCAGTATTTT
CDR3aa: CASSYPGIAGGTDTQYF

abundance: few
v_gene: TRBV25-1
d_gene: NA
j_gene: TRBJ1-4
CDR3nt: TGTGCCAGCAGTGCCTTCCCCGGGGGCCGGGAAAAACTGTTTTTT
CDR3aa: CASSAFPGGREKLFF